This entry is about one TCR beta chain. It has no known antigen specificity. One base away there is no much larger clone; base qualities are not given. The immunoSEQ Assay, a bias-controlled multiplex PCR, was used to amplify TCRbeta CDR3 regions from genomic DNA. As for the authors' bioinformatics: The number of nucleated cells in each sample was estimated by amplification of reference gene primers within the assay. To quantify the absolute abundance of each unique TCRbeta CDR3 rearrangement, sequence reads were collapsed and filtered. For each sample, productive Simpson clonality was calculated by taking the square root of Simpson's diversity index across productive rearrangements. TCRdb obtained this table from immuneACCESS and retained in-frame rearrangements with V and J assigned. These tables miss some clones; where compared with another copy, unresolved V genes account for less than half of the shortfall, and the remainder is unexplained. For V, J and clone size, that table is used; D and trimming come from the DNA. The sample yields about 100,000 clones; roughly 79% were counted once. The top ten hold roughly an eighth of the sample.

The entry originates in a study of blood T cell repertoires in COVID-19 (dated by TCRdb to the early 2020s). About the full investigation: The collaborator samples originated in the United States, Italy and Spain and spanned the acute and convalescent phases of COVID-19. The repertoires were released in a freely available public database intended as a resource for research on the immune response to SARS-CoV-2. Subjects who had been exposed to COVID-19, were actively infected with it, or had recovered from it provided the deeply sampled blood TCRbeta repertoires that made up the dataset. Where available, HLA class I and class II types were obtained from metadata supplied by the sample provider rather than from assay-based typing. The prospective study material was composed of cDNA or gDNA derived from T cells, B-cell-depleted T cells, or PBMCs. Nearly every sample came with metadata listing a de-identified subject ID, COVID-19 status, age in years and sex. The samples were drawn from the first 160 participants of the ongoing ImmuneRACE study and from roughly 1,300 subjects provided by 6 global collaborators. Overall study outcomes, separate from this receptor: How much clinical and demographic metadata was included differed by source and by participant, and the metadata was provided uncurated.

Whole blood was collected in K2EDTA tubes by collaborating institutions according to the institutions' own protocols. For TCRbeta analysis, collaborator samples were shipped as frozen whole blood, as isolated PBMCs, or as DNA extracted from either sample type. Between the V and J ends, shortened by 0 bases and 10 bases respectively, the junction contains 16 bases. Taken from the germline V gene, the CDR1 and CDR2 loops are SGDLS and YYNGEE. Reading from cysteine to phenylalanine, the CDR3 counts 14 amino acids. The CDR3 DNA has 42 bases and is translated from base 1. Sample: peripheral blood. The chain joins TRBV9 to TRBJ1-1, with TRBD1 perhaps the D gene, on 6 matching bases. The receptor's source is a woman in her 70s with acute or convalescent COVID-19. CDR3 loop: CASSVDVLGAGAFF. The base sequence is TGTGCCAGCAGCGTAGACGTCCTGGGGGCGGGAGCTTTCTTT.